This T cell receptor beta chain appears in the sequencing data of a study of glioma-infiltrating T cells after dendritic cell vaccination. The wider study: Patients received autologous tumor lysate-pulsed dendritic cell vaccination between the early 2000s and the early 2010s. Three intradermal dendritic cell vaccine injections were given every two weeks.

This CDR3 spans 12 amino acids. The germline CDR1 and CDR2 sequences are SQVTM and ANQGSEA. J lost 3 bases, V lost 4 bases, and 1 base had no gene match. Time point described: after dendritic cell vaccination, including at tumor progression/relapse. Blood PBMC samples: pre-vaccination, two weeks post third vaccination, and at tumor progression. Produced via immunoSEQ multiplex PCR; TCRdb's table is partial and in-frame only. The data contain roughly 100,000 clones, roughly 89% of them singletons. The rearrangement links TRBV29-1 to TRBJ2-7; 9 nucleotides align to TRBD1. The material was blood, obtained after dendritic cell vaccination. The clonotype comes from a human donor with glioblastoma. The CDR3 sequence is CSVGQGDYEQYF. The CDR3 bases are TGCAGCGTTGGACAGGGGGACTACGAGCAGTACTTC.